Below are 16 T cell receptor beta chains sequenced from a single sample in a study of CD8 T cells in Susac syndrome. A quantity of about 0.5 to 1 ug RNA underwent reverse transcription using random hexamers. MiXCR, run by TCRdb on the immunoSEQ multiplex PCR reads, gives a single entry per CDR3 protein. The table lists hundreds of thousands of distinct CDR3 sequences, 85% of them singletons. The sequenced sample was CD8+ T cells from PBMCs. These receptors originate from a human donor with multiple sclerosis.

V is TRBV14 and J is TRBJ2-7; no reliable D call. Per the germline V gene, CDR1 is SGHDN and CDR2 is FVKESK. The V gene lost 0 bases and the J gene lost 7 bases, with 10 bases spanning the gap. This CDR3 spans 13 amino acids. The CDR3 is CASSQDRRKEQYF. The CDR3 coding sequence is TGTGCCAGCAGCCAAGATCGAAGGAAGGAGCAGTACTTC. The whole variable domain, remainder taken from reference TRBV14 and TRBJ2-7, is EAGVTQFPSHSVIEKGQTVTLRCDPISGHDNLYWYRRVMGKEIKFLLHFVKESKQDESGMPNNRFLAERTGGTYSTLKVQPAELEDSGVYFCASSQDRRKEQYFGPGTRLTVT.

The V gene is TRBV7-9, the J gene TRBJ1-5, with D perhaps TRBD1 (5 bases). V lost 3 bases and J lost 7, with 16 bases in between. The CDR3 is made up of 15 amino acids. CDR1 is SEHNR, CDR2 FQNEAQ, per germline (reference sequence). The CDR3 spells CASSFSSTGEQPQHF. The CDR3 bases are TGTGCCAGCAGCTTCTCCAGTACGGGGGAACAGCCCCAGCATTTT. Using reference TRBV7-9 and TRBJ1-5 for the parts outside the CDR3, the full variable domain is DTGVSQNPRHKITKRGQNVTFRCDPISEHNRLYWYRQTLGQGPEFLTYFQNEAQLEKSRLLSDRFSAERPKGSFSTLEIQRTEQGDSAMYLCASSFSSTGEQPQHFGDGTRLSIL.

J is TRBJ2-7 and V is TRBV11-2; D is perhaps TRBD1 (6 bases). The CDR3 is 12 residues long. Germline values: CDR1 SGHAT, CDR2 FQNNGV. The V gene lost 6 bases and the J gene lost 9 bases, with 15 bases spanning the gap. CDR3 coding DNA: TGTGCCAGCAGTTGGACCACAGGGATGCAGTACTTC. Translating gives CASSWTTGMQYF.

The chain joins TRBV2 to TRBJ1-6; TRBD1 is a possible D gene (5 bases). The germline V and J ends were trimmed by 8 bases and 3 bases, with 20 bases remaining between them. This CDR3 spans 17 amino acids. From germline, CDR1 is SNHLY and CDR2 FYNNEI. The CDR3 reads CASELVDGGNYNSPLHF. DNA for the CDR3: TGTGCCAGCGAACTGGTCGATGGGGGTAACTATAATTCACCCCTCCACTTT.

The chain employs TRBV4-1 and TRBJ2-7; 11 nucleotides align to TRBD2. The length of the CDR3 is 16 residues. V was clipped by 0 bases and J by 2 bases; unmatched bases: 3. Germline V gene sequence: CDR1 MGHRA, CDR2 YSYEKL. Written as DNA, the CDR3 is TGCGCCAGCAGCCAAGAAGTACTAGCGGGGGCCTACGAGCAGTACTTC. Its protein product is CASSQEVLAGAYEQYF.

In this sample, this clonotype turned up once. The chain links TRBV9 to TRBJ2-7, with a weak D call TRBD1 (6 bases). The V end lost 5 bases, the J end lost 5 bases, and 8 bases lay between the germline ends. CDR3 length: 11 residues. Looked up from germline, CDR1 is SGDLS and CDR2 is YYNGEE. The CDR3 loop reads CASSEGDEQYF. CDR3 in DNA: TGTGCCAGCAGTGAGGGGGACGAGCAGTACTTC. The full variable domain, completed using reference TRBV9 and TRBJ2-7, is DSGVTQTPKHLITATGQRVTLRCSPRSGDLSVYWYQQSLDQGLQFLIQYYNGEERAKGNILERFSAQQFPDLHSELNLSSLELGDSALYFCASSEGDEQYFGPGTRLTVT.

This sequence joins TRBV3-1 and TRBJ1-4, with 8 nucleotides matching TRBD1. Germline lookup yields CDR1 LGHDT and CDR2 YNNKEL (reference sequence). This CDR3 is 14 amino acids long. Losses at the gene ends were 3 bases for V and 4 bases for J; bases not matched to a gene: 1. In DNA, the CDR3 is TGTGCCAGCAGCCATGACAGGGGTAATGAAAAACTGTTTTTT. Its translation is CASSHDRGNEKLFF.

The genes are TRBV5-4 and TRBJ2-2; 10 bases are a match to TRBD2. J gave up 4 bases and V 4 bases, and 10 bases lay outside the gene matches. The CDR3 length is 17 residues. The germline CDR1 and CDR2 sequences are SGHNT and YYREEE (reference sequence). CDR3 loop: CASSPSPGLAPTGELFF. The CDR3 DNA sequence: TGTGCCAGCAGCCCCTCACCGGGACTAGCGCCCACCGGGGAGCTGTTTTTT.

The CDR3 region is CASADSGQITDTQYF. DNA of the CDR3: TGTGCCTCCGCGGACTCGGGACAGATCACAGATACGCAGTATTTT. The chain combines TRBV30 with TRBJ2-3, with 7 nucleotides matching TRBD1. The CDR3 sequence is 15 residues long. CDR1 is GTSNPN and CDR2 is SVGIG in the germline V gene (reference sequence). With 7 bases clipped from V and 2 bases from J, the junction kept 12 bases outside the gene matches.

This clonotype was recorded only once. The chain couples TRBV24-1 to TRBJ1-5, with TRBD1 matching over 7 bases. CDR1 is KGHDR and CDR2 is SFDVKD in the germline V gene. This CDR3 region has 15 residues. The V segment lost 4 bases and the J segment 2 bases; nucleotides outside the gene matches: 4. CDR3 sequence (DNA): TGTGCCACCAGTGAAACAGGGGCGGGCAATCAGCCCCAGCATTTT. Translation gives CATSETGAGNQPQHF.

V gene TRBV19 combines with J gene TRBJ2-1, with 8 nucleotides matching TRBD2. The CDR3 runs to 14 residues. Per germline, CDR1 LNHDA and CDR2 SQIVND (reference sequence). J was trimmed by 3 bases and V by 6 bases; bases with no gene match: 4. The CDR3 is CASSWLAGYNEQFF. CDR3 DNA sequence: TGTGCCAGTAGCTGGCTAGCGGGCTACAATGAGCAGTTCTTC.

The chain couples TRBV11-2 to TRBJ1-5; D unresolved. Trimming took off 0 bases at V and 9 bases at J, with 9 bases between the two ends. CDR1 is SGHAT, CDR2 FQNNGV, per germline. The length of the CDR3 is 13 residues. CDR3 region: CASSLDVGRPQHF. In DNA form, the CDR3 reads TGTGCCAGCAGCTTAGATGTTGGGCGGCCCCAGCATTTT.

The chain carries TRBV27 and TRBJ1-5; unclear D gene. The CDR3 extends over 13 amino acids. Deletions cut 10 bases from V and 3 bases from J, with 13 bases between. Germline CDR1 MNHEY, CDR2 SMNVEV (reference sequence). In DNA, the CDR3 is TGTGCCACCAAGGAGGGTCTCAATCAGCCCCAGCATTTT. Amino acids: CATKEGLNQPQHF.

This sequence joins TRBV28 and TRBJ2-4, with 15 bases that match TRBD2. Germline values: CDR1 MDHEN, CDR2 SYDVKM. The CDR3 is 20 amino acids. Losses at the gene ends were 8 bases for V and 0 bases for J; bases not matched to a gene: 14. CDR3 in amino acids: CASQPGLAGGDTLAKNIQYF. The DNA for the CDR3 is TGTGCCAGCCAACCAGGACTAGCGGGAGGGGATACCCTAGCCAAAAACATTCAGTACTTC.

This chain uses TRBV7-8 with TRBJ2-7, with D perhaps matching TRBD2 (7 bases). This CDR3 comprises 15 residues. Germline V gene data show CDR1 as SGHVS and CDR2 as FQNEAQ. Trimming removed 6 bases from V and 3 bases from J, with 18 bases in between. The CDR3: CASSSLDGGHYEQYF. The CDR3 DNA follows: TGTGCCAGCAGTTCCCTGGACGGGGGGCACTACGAGCAGTACTTC.

This chain connects TRBV20-1 to TRBJ2-1; D could derive from TRBD1 or TRBD2 (5 bases each). Germline CDR1 DFQATT, CDR2 SNEGSKA (reference sequence). V was clipped by 4 bases and J by 2 bases, with 12 bases between them. This CDR3 has 14 residues. The DNA of the CDR3 is TGCAGTGCTAAATTGGGACCCGCCTACAATGAGCAGTTCTTC. It translates to CSAKLGPAYNEQFF.